Reported below is one TCR beta chain. Germline assignment: CDR1 MNHNS and CDR2 SASEGT. Trimming cost V 3 bases and J 7 bases; bases outside gene matches: 3. CDR3 length: 13 residues. The data derive from a study of blood T cell repertoires in COVID-19. Study information: Sites in the United States, Italy and Spain provided acute and convalescent COVID-19 samples. In each case, the material was cDNA or gDNA derived from T cells, B-cell-depleted T cells, or PBMCs.

Original analysis: Quantification of nucleated cells was approximated via reference gene primer amplification. Data came from immunoSEQ multiplex PCR; TCRdb stores just in-frame clones and leaves some out. V and J calls and clone size follow that table, whereas D and trimming were derived from the DNA. The sample gives 240,000 or so clones, about 90% of which show up once; under 6.5% is in the top ten. Material for sequencing was peripheral blood. The receptor's source is a man in his fifties or sixties with acute or convalescent COVID-19. V gene TRBV6-1 combines with J gene TRBJ1-2, with 9 bases matching TRBD1. The CDR3 sequence is CASSENRGLGYTF. As DNA, the CDR3 is TGTGCCAGCAGTGAGAACAGGGGGCTTGGCTACACCTTC.